One sample yielded the 15 T cell receptor beta chains listed below, sequenced in a study of blood T cell repertoires in COVID-19 (dated by TCRdb to between 2020 and 2021). Receptor libraries were prepared by the immunoSEQ multiplex PCR assay. TCRdb obtained this table from immuneACCESS and retained in-frame rearrangements with V and J assigned. These tables miss some clones; where compared with another copy, unresolved V genes account for less than half of the shortfall, and the remainder is unexplained. The sample table records approximately 440,000 clones; around 88% of these occur just once. The ten largest clones take up around 12% of the sample. Sequencing was done on a sample of peripheral blood. The receptors shown here come from a woman between 50 and 59 years old with COVID-19, enrolled during active disease.

This sequence joins TRBV12-3 or TRBV12-4 and TRBJ1-1; D remains ambiguous. Trimming took off 3 bases at V and 9 bases at J, with 8 bases between the two ends. CDR3 length: 11 residues. The CDR3 region has the DNA TGTGCCAGCAGTTTTCTACAGCAAGCTTTCTTT. The encoded protein is CASSFLQQAFF.

This chain uses TRBV28 with TRBJ1-2, with 10 bases that match TRBD1. The germline CDR1 and CDR2 sequences are MDHEN and SYDVKM. V shed 8 bases, J shed 6 bases, and the junction held 6 bases outside the gene matches. The CDR3 has 13 amino acids. CDR3 DNA sequence: TGTGCCAGCCGGGACAGGGGAGTTCATGGCTACACCTTC. Its protein product is CASRDRGVHGYTF.

Worth noting for this clone: The same CDR3 can be traced to other DNA sequences in this sample. The CDR3 reads CASSGQGNTEAFF. CDR3 bases: TGTGCCAGCAGCGGACAGGGGAACACTGAAGCTTTCTTT. The chain has TRBV9 and TRBJ1-1, with TRBD1 matching 7 bases. V gave up 3 bases and J gave up 1 base; unmatched junction bases: 0. The CDR3 has 13 amino acids. The V gene's germline CDR1 is SGDLS and CDR2 YYNGEE.

The chain has TRBV30 and TRBJ2-3; 10 nucleotides line up with TRBD1. CDR1 is GTSNPN, CDR2 SVGIG, per germline (reference sequence). This CDR3 is 13 amino acids long. The V segment lost 1 base and the J segment 7 bases; nucleotides outside the gene matches: 2. The CDR3 DNA is TGTGCCTGGAGTGGGGGACAGGGGAATACGCAGTATTTT. Translation gives CAWSGGQGNTQYF.

The gene calls are TRBV11-2 and TRBJ1-6; 11 bases map to TRBD1. Germline V gives CDR1 SGHAT, CDR2 FQNNGV. The CDR3 is made up of 15 amino acids. Germline trimming cut 0 bases from V and 10 bases from J; bases unmatched to any gene: 2. The CDR3 protein is CASSLEGTGGSPLHF. The CDR3 bases are TGTGCCAGCAGCTTAGAGGGGACAGGGGGGTCACCCCTCCACTTT.

J is TRBJ2-7 and V is TRBV7-8, with D perhaps matching TRBD2 (5 bases). Germline V gives CDR1 SGHVS, CDR2 FQNEAQ. CDR3 length equals 14 residues. The V end lost 2 bases, the J end lost 1 base, and 9 bases lay between the germline ends. In DNA, the CDR3 is TGTGCCAGCAGCTTATACGGGGAGTCCTACGAGCAGTACTTC. It codes for CASSLYGESYEQYF. Combining the CDR3 with reference TRBV7-8 and TRBJ2-7 gives the whole variable domain GAGVSQSPRYKVAKRGQDVALRCDPISGHVSLFWYQQALGQGPEFLTYFQNEAQLDKSGLPSDRFFAERPEGSVSTLKIQRTQQEDSAVYLCASSLYGESYEQYFGPGTRLTVT.

In regard to this clone: Other DNA sequences within the sample encode an identical CDR3. The rearrangement uses TRBV5-6 and TRBJ1-4, with 7 bases lining up with TRBD1. The J segment lost 8 bases and the V segment lost 1 base, leaving 5 bases of the junction unmatched. The CDR3 is 14 amino acids. Germline V gives CDR1 SGHDT, CDR2 YYEEEE. The CDR3 DNA reads TGTGCCAGCAGCTTGTACCAGGGGGACGAAAAACTGTTTTTT. Its translation: CASSLYQGDEKLFF.

The chain recombines TRBV19 with TRBJ1-2; D unresolved. V was cut by 5 bases and J by 6 bases, with 19 bases left in between. Germline V gene lookup returns CDR1 LNHDA and CDR2 SQIVND (reference sequence). The CDR3 extends over 15 amino acids. This chain's CDR3 is CASSPQVDQVHGYTF. The CDR3, as DNA: TGTGCCAGTAGTCCTCAGGTTGACCAGGTCCATGGCTACACCTTC.

V usage is TRBV3-1 (or the pseudogene TRBV3-2) and J usage is TRBJ1-1; 8 bases agree with TRBD1. Germline V CDR1 and CDR2: LGHDT, YNNKEL (reference sequence). The CDR3 sequence is 15 residues long. Germline trimming cut 3 bases from V and 1 base from J; bases unmatched to any gene: 4. CDR3 DNA sequence: TGTGCCAGCAGCCAGTACGGGACAGGGAACACTGAAGCTTTCTTT. Its protein is CASSQYGTGNTEAFF.

The chain uses TRBV27 and TRBJ1-2; possibly TRBD1 for D (6 bases). Per germline, CDR1 MNHEY and CDR2 SMNVEV (reference sequence). Trimming left V 7 bases short and J 1 base short, with 7 bases between. The CDR3 runs 12 residues. The CDR3 spells CASKGVNYGYTF. The CDR3 DNA sequence: TGTGCCAGCAAGGGGGTTAACTATGGCTACACCTTC.

This chain uses TRBV5-4 with TRBJ2-3; 11 bases agree with TRBD1. The CDR3 contains 16 residues. V was clipped by 1 base and J by 4 bases; unmatched bases: 5. CDR1 SGHNT and CDR2 YYREEE come from the germline V gene (reference sequence). Here the CDR3 reads CASSLSQGQGADTQYF. CDR3 in DNA: TGTGCCAGCAGCTTGTCGCAGGGACAGGGGGCAGATACGCAGTATTTT.

V is TRBV2 and J is TRBJ2-1; 7 bases line up with TRBD2. The length of the CDR3 is 17 residues. The V gene end was trimmed by 6 bases and the J gene end by 1 base; junction bases not matched to a gene: 12. Germline V gene data show CDR1 as SNHLY and CDR2 as FYNNEI. The CDR3 reads CASSRPRDYPSYNEQFF. The DNA for the CDR3 is TGTGCCAGCAGCCGGCCTCGGGACTACCCATCCTACAATGAGCAGTTCTTC. The full variable domain, with the rest looked up from reference TRBV2 and TRBJ2-1, is EPEVTQTPSHQVTQMGQEVILRCVPISNHLYFYWYRQILGQKVEFLVSFYNNEISEKSEIFDDQFSVERPDGSNFTLKIRSTKLEDSAMYFCASSRPRDYPSYNEQFFGPGTRLTVL.

The rearrangement links TRBV28 to TRBJ1-1; a weak D match, TRBD1 (5 bases). This CDR3 is built from 14 residues. V gave up 5 bases and J gave up 3 bases, with 13 bases separating them. Germline V gene data show CDR1 as MDHEN and CDR2 as SYDVKM. In DNA form, the CDR3 reads TGTGCCAGCAGTCAAGGCAGGGCGTACACTGAAGCTTTCTTT. Its translation is CASSQGRAYTEAFF.

The chain is built from TRBV4-1 and TRBJ1-5; TRBD1 is a possible D gene (6 bases). Trimming took 0 bases from V and 7 from J, leaving 16 bases between them. This CDR3 is built from 16 residues. Germline assignment: CDR1 MGHRA and CDR2 YSYEKL. CDR3 in amino acids: CASSQDVQGGGQPQHF. DNA for the CDR3: TGCGCCAGCAGCCAAGATGTACAGGGCGGAGGCCAGCCCCAGCATTTT.

The chain carries TRBV21-1 and TRBJ2-4; the table's D call of TRBD2 was not tested on the DNA. TRBV21-1 is termed a pseudogene. The CDR3 sequence is 15 residues long. DNA for the CDR3: TGTGCCAGCAGCTTACGACCCGCAGCCGGGAACATTCAGTACTTC. This translates into CASSLRPAAGNIQYF.